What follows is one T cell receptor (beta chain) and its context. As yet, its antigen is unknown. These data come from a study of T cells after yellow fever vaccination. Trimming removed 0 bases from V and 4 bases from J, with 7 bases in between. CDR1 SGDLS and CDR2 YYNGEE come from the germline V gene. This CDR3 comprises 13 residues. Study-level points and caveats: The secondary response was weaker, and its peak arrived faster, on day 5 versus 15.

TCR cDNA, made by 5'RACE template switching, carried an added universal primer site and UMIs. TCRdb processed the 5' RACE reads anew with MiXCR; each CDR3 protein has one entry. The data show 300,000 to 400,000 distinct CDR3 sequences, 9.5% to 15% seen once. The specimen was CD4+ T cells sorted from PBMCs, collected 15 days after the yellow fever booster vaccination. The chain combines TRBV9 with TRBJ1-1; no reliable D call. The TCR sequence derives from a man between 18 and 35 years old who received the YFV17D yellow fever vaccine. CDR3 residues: CASSVVVGTEAFF. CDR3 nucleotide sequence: TGTGCCAGCAGCGTAGTGGTGGGCACTGAAGCTTTCTTT.